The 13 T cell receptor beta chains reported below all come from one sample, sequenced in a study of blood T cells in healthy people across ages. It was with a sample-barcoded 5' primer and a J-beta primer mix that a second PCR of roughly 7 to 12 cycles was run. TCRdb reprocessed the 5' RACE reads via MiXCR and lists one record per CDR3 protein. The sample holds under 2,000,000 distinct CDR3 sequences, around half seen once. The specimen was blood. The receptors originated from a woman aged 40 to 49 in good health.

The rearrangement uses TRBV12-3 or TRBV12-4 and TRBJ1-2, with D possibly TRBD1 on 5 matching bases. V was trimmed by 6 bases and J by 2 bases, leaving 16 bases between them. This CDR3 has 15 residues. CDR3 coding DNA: TGTGCCAGCAGCCCCCCGGGACTCTTAAACTATGGCTACACCTTC. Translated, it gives CASSPPGLLNYGYTF.

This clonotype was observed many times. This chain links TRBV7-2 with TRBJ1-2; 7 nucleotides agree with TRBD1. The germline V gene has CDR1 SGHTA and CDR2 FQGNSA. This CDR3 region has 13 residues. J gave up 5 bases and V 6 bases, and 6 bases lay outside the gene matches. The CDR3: CASRPGTAYGYTF. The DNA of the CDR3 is TGTGCCAGCAGACCAGGGACAGCTTATGGCTACACCTTC. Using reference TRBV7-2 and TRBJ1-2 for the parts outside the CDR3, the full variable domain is GAGVSQSPSNKVTEKGKDVELRCDPISGHTALYWYRQSLGQGLEFLIYFQGNSAPDKSGLPSDRFSAERTGGSVSTLTIQRTQQEDSAVYLCASRPGTAYGYTFGSGTRLTVV.

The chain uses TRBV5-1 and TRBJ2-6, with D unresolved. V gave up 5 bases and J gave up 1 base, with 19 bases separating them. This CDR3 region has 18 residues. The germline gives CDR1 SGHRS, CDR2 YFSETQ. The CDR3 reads CASRETDGRDSGANVLTF. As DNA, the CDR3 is TGCGCCAGCAGGGAAACGGACGGACGCGATTCTGGGGCCAACGTCCTGACTTTC.

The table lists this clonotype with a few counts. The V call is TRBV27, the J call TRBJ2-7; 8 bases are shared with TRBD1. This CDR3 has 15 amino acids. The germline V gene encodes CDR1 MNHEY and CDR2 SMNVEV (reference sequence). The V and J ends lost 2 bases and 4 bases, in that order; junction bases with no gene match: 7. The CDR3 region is CASSLRAGGGYEQYF. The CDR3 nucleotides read TGTGCCAGCAGTTTAAGGGCAGGGGGCGGTTACGAGCAGTACTTC.

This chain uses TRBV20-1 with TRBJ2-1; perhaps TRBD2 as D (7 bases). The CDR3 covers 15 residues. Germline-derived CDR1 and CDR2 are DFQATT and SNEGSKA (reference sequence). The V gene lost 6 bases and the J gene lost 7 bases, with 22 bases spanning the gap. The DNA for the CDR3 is TGCAGTGCCGGTAATCGGGGGGCGACCTTTAATGAGCAGTTCTTC. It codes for CSAGNRGATFNEQFF.

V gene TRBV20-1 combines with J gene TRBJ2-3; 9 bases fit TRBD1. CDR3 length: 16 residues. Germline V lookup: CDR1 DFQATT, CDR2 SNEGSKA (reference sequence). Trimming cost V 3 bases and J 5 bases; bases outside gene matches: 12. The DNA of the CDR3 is TGCAGTGCTAGGATTGGGAGGGACAGGGTGAAAGATACGCAGTATTTT. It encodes CSARIGRDRVKDTQYF.

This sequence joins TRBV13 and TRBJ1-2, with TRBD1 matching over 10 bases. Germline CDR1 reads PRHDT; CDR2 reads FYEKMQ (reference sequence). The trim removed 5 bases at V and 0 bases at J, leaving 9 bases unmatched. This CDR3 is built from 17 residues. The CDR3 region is CASSPRTGGEANYGYTF. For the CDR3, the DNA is TGTGCCAGCAGCCCTCGGACAGGGGGGGAAGCTAACTATGGCTACACCTTC. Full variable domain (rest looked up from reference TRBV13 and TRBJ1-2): AAGVIQSPRHLIKEKRETATLKCYPIPRHDTVYWYQQGPGQDPQFLISFYEKMQSDKGSIPDRFSAQQFSDYHSELNMSSLELGDSALYFCASSPRTGGEANYGYTFGSGTRLTVV.

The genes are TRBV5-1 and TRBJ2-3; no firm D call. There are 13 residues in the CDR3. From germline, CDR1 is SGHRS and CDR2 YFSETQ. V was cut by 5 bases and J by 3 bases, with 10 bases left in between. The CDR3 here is CASSTDQTDTQYF. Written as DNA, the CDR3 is TGCGCCAGCAGTACCGACCAGACAGATACGCAGTATTTT. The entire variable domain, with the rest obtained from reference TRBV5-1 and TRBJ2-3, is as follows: KAGVTQTPRYLIKTRGQQVTLSCSPISGHRSVSWYQQTPGQGLQFLFEYFSETQRNKGNFPGRFSGRQFSNSRSEMNVSTLELGDSALYLCASSTDQTDTQYFGPGTRLTVL.

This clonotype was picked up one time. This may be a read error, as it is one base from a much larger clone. For the CDR3, the DNA is TGTGCCAGCAGCTGCGGGGGGGCCGTCAATGAGCAGTTCTTC. Amino acids: CASSCGGAVNEQFF. The V and J genes are TRBV11-1 and TRBJ2-1, with 9 bases lining up with TRBD2. This CDR3 has 14 residues. The germline gives CDR1 SGHAT, CDR2 FQDESV (reference sequence). V dropped 4 bases and J dropped 6; count of bases not matched to a gene: 4.

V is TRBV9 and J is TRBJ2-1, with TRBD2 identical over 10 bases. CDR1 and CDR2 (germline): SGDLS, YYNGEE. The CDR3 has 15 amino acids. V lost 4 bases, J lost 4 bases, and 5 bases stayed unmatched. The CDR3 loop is CASSSGTSVYNEQFF. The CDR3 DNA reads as TGTGCCAGCAGCTCCGGGACTAGCGTATACAATGAGCAGTTCTTC.

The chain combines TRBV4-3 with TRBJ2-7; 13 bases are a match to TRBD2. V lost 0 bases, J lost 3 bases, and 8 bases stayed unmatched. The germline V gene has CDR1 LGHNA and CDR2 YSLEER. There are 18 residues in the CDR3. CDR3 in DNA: TGCGCCAGCAGCCAAGATACTAGCGGGGGGGCGATATTCTACGAGCAGTACTTC. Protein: CASSQDTSGGAIFYEQYF.

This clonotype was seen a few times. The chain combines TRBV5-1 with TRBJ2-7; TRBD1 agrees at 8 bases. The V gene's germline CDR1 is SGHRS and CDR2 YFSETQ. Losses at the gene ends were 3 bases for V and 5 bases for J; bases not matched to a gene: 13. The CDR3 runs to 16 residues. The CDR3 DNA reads TGCGCCAGCAGCTCCCGACCCAGGGACAGGCCCCACGAGCAGTACTTC. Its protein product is CASSSRPRDRPHEQYF.

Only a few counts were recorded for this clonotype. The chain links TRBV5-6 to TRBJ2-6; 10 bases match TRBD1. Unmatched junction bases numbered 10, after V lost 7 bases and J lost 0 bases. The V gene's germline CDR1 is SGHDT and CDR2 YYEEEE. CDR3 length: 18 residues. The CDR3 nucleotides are TGTGCCAGCGCTACCGAGACAGGGGGCCTCTCTGGGGCCAACGTCCTGACTTTC. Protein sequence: CASATETGGLSGANVLTF.